Ten or more counts support the clone carrying this T cell receptor beta chain. What it binds is unknown. Per the study methods: In papillary thyroid cancer, a distant-metastasis classifier was built using CDR3 differences across clinicopathological groups. TCRdb called clones again from the PCR reads with MiXCR. For this entry, the V and J calls and clone size follow TCRdb and not the study's own pipeline. This table has 20,000 to 25,000 clones, about 14% appearing once. CDR1 is SNHLY and CDR2 is FYNNEI in the germline V gene. The CDR3 has 15 amino acids. Trimming cost V 8 bases and J 4 bases, with 17 bases left between them. The entire patient cohort was treatment-naive prior to thyroid surgery. The source of the sample is a study of metastatic and nonmetastatic thyroid tumors. The overall study: Repertoire data that came from the blood and tumor or nodule tissue of malignant and benign thyroid patients were compared. Study-wide results and caveats: In blood and tumor, TCR beta diversity was reportedly significantly higher in malignant thyroid tumors than in benign nodules.

Sequences were obtained from tumor tissue. The clonotype comes from a female donor with papillary thyroid cancer or a benign thyroid nodule (not recorded which). Some clones in this sample may be carry-over from other donors' samples. The rearrangement uses TRBV2 and TRBJ2-2; D is perhaps TRBD1 (5 bases). The CDR3 loop reads CASSAARVLTGELFF. CDR3 in DNA: TGTGCCAGCTCCGCTGCCAGGGTCCTCACCGGGGAGCTGTTTTTT.